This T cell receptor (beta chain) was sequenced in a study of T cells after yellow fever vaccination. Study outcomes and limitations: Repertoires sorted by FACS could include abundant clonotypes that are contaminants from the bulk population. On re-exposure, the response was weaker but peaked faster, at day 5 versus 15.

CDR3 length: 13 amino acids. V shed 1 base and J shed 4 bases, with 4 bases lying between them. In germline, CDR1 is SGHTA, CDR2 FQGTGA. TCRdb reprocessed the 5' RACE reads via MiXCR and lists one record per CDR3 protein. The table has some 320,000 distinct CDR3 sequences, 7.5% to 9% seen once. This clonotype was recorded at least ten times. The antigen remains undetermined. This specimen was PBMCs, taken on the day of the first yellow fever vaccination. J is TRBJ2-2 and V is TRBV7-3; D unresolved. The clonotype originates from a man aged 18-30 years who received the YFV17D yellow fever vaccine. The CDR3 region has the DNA TGTGCCAGCAGCTTAAACCCCACCGGGGAGCTGTTTTTT. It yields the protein CASSLNPTGELFF.